This T cell receptor (beta chain) was identified during a study of cytomegalovirus exposure and HLA in healthy donors. Study-wide context: Earlier, 150 million to 200 million T cells were analyzed, and more than 100 million unique TCR beta sequences were found among them. An early release of data contained 75 million to 90 million unique TCRs, which came from HLA-typed donors.

The germline CDR1 and CDR2 sequences are SNHLY and FYNNEI. The CDR3 loop spans 15 amino acids. V shed 6 bases and J 8 bases; nucleotides not matched to a gene: 14. The PCR was carried out with 60 Vbeta primers and 13 Jbeta primers. Only in-frame clones appear in the TCRdb table, and some are missing; sequencing was by immunoSEQ multiplex PCR. The sample includes roughly 140,000 clones, just over 70% of them seen just once. This receptor was identified in a woman aged 30 to 39 in good health and CMV-seronegative. The material sequenced was PBMCs. The chain combines TRBV2 with TRBJ1-1; 8 positions match TRBD1. CDR3 region: CASSAGQAHSLEAFF. CDR3 coding DNA: TGTGCCAGCAGCGCGGGACAGGCCCATAGTTTAGAAGCTTTCTTT.